Given below is one TCR beta chain in context. The antigen is not known. Here immunoSEQ multiplex PCR was the method, and the copy in TCRdb shows in-frame clones only, minus some. Among 130,000 to 150,000 clones listed, around 90% were seen once. This sample was taken from a study of T cell responses to AZD1222 COVID-19 vaccine. General study points: Among those given AZD1222, only five or six were seropositive at baseline. Without day 14 samples, only post-peak T cell repertoires were studied. Females made up more of the donors, who were largely white British, and clonal diversity may have come out too low. Dominant at 160-218 and 743-854, vaccine-associated CD4 TCRs also spanned spike.

The CDR3 contains 15 residues. Looked up from germline, CDR1 is MNHEY and CDR2 is SMNVEV (reference sequence). Trimming cost V 6 bases and J 4 bases; bases outside gene matches: 4. The sample consisted of peripheral blood, taken on day 0 of AZD1222 vaccination. This TCR derives from an adult in good health. The genes are TRBV27 and TRBJ2-3; 13 bases align to TRBD2. Written as DNA, the CDR3 is TGTGCCAGCAGACTAGCGGGAGGGCCCCCAGATACGCAGTATTTT. It translates to CASRLAGGPPDTQYF.